This T cell receptor (beta chain) came from a study of vaccination and CD4 T cells after COVID-19. Study observations and caveats: The researchers studied relatively few convalescent patients and omitted early post-infection timepoints.

Regarding treatment: roughly 10-day PBMC culture with coronavirus spike peptide pools or control peptides (ViraFEST assay). The unexposed donor's CD4+ T cells were collected before the COVID-19 pandemic (2011-2018). V lost 0 bases to trimming and J lost 2 bases, with 5 bases between them. This CDR3 is 13 amino acids long. The germline gives CDR1 SGHRS, CDR2 YFSETQ. The Oncomine TCR Beta short-read assay was applied to DNA of cultured CD4+ T cells. Using the QIAamp micro DNA kit, genomic DNA was extracted from the CD4+ T cells that had been cultured. Using its own MiXCR run on the PCR reads, TCRdb lists one record per CDR3 protein. The table has approximately 9,900 distinct CDR3 sequences, around 42% seen once. In its sample, this clonotype was seen a few times. Its antigen is not identified.

V usage is TRBV5-1 and J usage is TRBJ2-5; D gene ambiguous. Sequencing was performed on CD4+ T cells from blood, cultured in vitro. The origin of this receptor is a human donor in good health. The DNA for the CDR3 is TGCGCCAGCAGCTTGGGTGTACAAGAGACCCAGTACTTC. Translating gives CASSLGVQETQYF.